This T cell receptor beta chain was observed in a study of blood T cells in healthy people across ages. Study results and limitations: Strong correlation linked observed beta diversity and percent naive T cells. CMV infection status of these donors was not known.

Together with a sample-barcoded 5' primer, a J-beta primer mix was included in a second PCR lasting about 7 to 12 cycles. One entry per CDR3 protein, called by TCRdb with MiXCR from the 5' RACE reads. Of approximately 760,000 distinct CDR3 sequences in the sample, approximately 25% were seen once. Points on this clonotype: Antigen specificity is unknown.

V was cut by 6 bases and J by 4 bases, with 9 bases left in between. The CDR3 has 13 amino acids. Looked up from germline, CDR1 is MNHEY and CDR2 is SVGEGT. Every participating donor contributed approximately 9.5 milliliters of peripheral blood through a draw. This same sample was also part of a study on T cells of mothers and their children. This second study notes: Donation involved a few healthy Caucasian mothers and the six children that they had.

Sequences were obtained from blood. The clonotype originates from a boy between 10 and 17 years old in good health. The V and J genes are TRBV6-2 or TRBV6-3 and TRBJ2-2; no clear D gene. The CDR3 reads CASSPISTGELFF. DNA of the CDR3: TGTGCCAGCAGCCCGATTAGCACCGGGGAGCTGTTTTTT.